The 30 T cell receptor beta chains below were found in one sample sequenced in a study of blood T cells in healthy people across ages. A second PCR, run for roughly 7 to 12 cycles, used a sample-barcoded 5' primer plus a J-beta primer mix. In TCRdb, the 5' RACE reads were re-called with MiXCR into one record per CDR3 protein. The table lists roughly 560,000 distinct CDR3 sequences, 24% of them singletons. These data were likewise used in another study, on T cells of mothers and their children.

The source material was blood. Every receptor here comes from a boy younger than 18 in good health.

The chain uses TRBV14 and TRBJ2-7; 11 bases align to TRBD1. Trimming took 4 bases from V and 3 from J; bases not matched to a gene: 8. This CDR3 spans 16 amino acids. Germline CDR1 SGHDN, CDR2 FVKESK. CDR3 sequence: CASSLLPGQGVYEQYF. The CDR3, as DNA: TGTGCCAGCAGCCTCCTCCCGGGACAGGGGGTCTACGAGCAGTACTTC.

This clonotype was observed a few times. The rearrangement joins TRBV12-3 or TRBV12-4 to TRBJ1-1; D uncertain. The CDR3 spans 12 residues. The ends were cut back, 1 base at V and 10 bases at J, with 10 bases in the middle. As DNA, the CDR3 is TGTGCCAGCAGTTTAGTTGGGCCAGGAGCTTTCTTT. It codes for CASSLVGPGAFF.

The V gene is TRBV5-1, the J gene TRBJ1-4, with 11 bases lining up with TRBD1. The CDR3 has 16 residues. CDR1 is SGHRS and CDR2 is YFSETQ in the germline V gene. Unmatched junction bases numbered 7, after V lost 4 bases and J lost 5 bases. The DNA for the CDR3 is TGCGCCAGCAGCCATGGGGGACAGGGGGTAAATGAAAAACTGTTTTTT. Translated: CASSHGGQGVNEKLFF. The variable domain in full, with the rest retrieved from reference TRBV5-1 and TRBJ1-4, is KAGVTQTPRYLIKTRGQQVTLSCSPISGHRSVSWYQQTPGQGLQFLFEYFSETQRNKGNFPGRFSGRQFSNSRSEMNVSTLELGDSALYLCASSHGGQGVNEKLFFGSGTQLSVL.

This rearrangement joins TRBV29-1 to TRBJ1-1; 8 bases are shared with TRBD1. The V and J ends lost 7 bases and 2 bases, in that order; junction bases with no gene match: 6. Germline-derived CDR1 and CDR2 are SQVTM and ANQGSEA. The CDR3 runs 13 residues. For the CDR3, the DNA is TGCAGCGCCCTGGACAGGGATAACACTGAAGCTTTCTTT. It codes for CSALDRDNTEAFF.

This clonotype showed up just a few times. The chain has TRBV2 and TRBJ2-7; 7 nucleotides align to TRBD2. There are 16 residues in the CDR3. V gave up 1 base and J gave up 0 bases; unmatched junction bases: 6. In germline, CDR1 is SNHLY, CDR2 FYNNEI. The CDR3 is CASSEGEGLFSYEQYF. The DNA for the CDR3 is TGTGCCAGCAGTGAAGGGGAGGGTCTCTTCTCCTACGAGCAGTACTTC.

The rearrangement links TRBV20-1 to TRBJ2-7; 9 bases fit TRBD2. The CDR3 runs 13 residues. The ends lost 4 bases at V and 4 bases at J; junction bases unmatched: 5. Germline assignment: CDR1 DFQATT and CDR2 SNEGSKA (reference sequence). As DNA, the CDR3 is TGCAGTGCTACCATAGCGGGAGTTTACGAGCAGTACTTC. Translating gives CSATIAGVYEQYF.

This clonotype was recorded a few times. V usage is TRBV27 and J usage is TRBJ1-5, with D unclear. Germline CDR1 and CDR2: MNHEY and SMNVEV (reference sequence). CDR3 length: 16 amino acids. The ends were cut back, 4 bases at V and 1 base at J, with 14 bases in the middle. The CDR3 loop is CASSSGRTLSNQPQHF. In DNA form, the CDR3 reads TGTGCCAGCAGTTCGGGTAGGACCCTAAGCAATCAGCCCCAGCATTTT.

The J gene is TRBJ2-3, the V gene TRBV20-1, with 10 positions matching TRBD1. Unmatched junction bases numbered 5, after V lost 5 bases and J lost 3 bases. CDR3 length: 14 amino acids. From germline, CDR1 is DFQATT and CDR2 SNEGSKA (reference sequence). The CDR3 DNA follows: TGCAGTGCTTTGGACAGGGGGACTACAGATACGCAGTATTTT. As protein: CSALDRGTTDTQYF.

V and J are TRBV9 and TRBJ1-2; D ambiguous. The length of the CDR3 is 12 residues. Germline CDR1 and CDR2: SGDLS and YYNGEE. The ends were cut back, 6 bases at V and 8 bases at J, with 14 bases in the middle. CDR3 loop: CASTDGFRGYTF. The CDR3 nucleotides read TGTGCCAGCACGGACGGATTCCGGGGCTACACCTTC.

The V call is TRBV20-1, the J call TRBJ2-5; 11 nucleotides match TRBD1. With the DNA end fitting TRBJ2-1 better, the J assignment may be wrong. Per germline, CDR1 DFQATT and CDR2 SNEGSKA (reference sequence). The CDR3 extends over 16 amino acids. The CDR3 coding sequence is TGCAGTGCTAGAGTTGCAGGACAGGGGGCTGGTGATGAGCAGTTCTTC. This translates into CSARVAGQGAGDEQFF.

The chain recombines TRBV5-8 with TRBJ2-1; D perhaps matches TRBD1 (5 bases). Trimming stripped 4 bases from V and 8 bases from J, with 22 bases between. This CDR3 comprises 16 residues. Looked up from germline, CDR1 is SGHTS and CDR2 is YDEGEE. CDR3 nucleotide sequence: TGTGCCAGCAGCCCGATGACAGACTCCTGGGGCGATGAGCAGTTCTTC. The encoded protein is CASSPMTDSWGDEQFF.

This clonotype was found a few times. V and J are TRBV20-1 and TRBJ2-7, with D hard to call. From germline, CDR1 is DFQATT and CDR2 SNEGSKA (reference sequence). The V gene lost 5 bases and the J gene lost 2 bases, with 4 bases spanning the gap. This CDR3 is 10 amino acids long. DNA of the CDR3: TGCAGTGCTCGTACCTACGAGCAGTACTTC. Translation gives CSARTYEQYF.

This clonotype has a handful of counts. This chain joins TRBV20-1 and TRBJ2-4; D uncertain. The germline CDR1 and CDR2 sequences are DFQATT and SNEGSKA (reference sequence). Between the trimmed V and J ends, which lost 3 bases and 8 bases, there was a span of 14 bases. The CDR3 consists of 13 residues. The CDR3 here is CSASRAGYDIQYF. The CDR3, as DNA: TGCAGTGCTAGTAGGGCAGGTTATGACATTCAGTACTTC.

This sequence joins TRBV6-2 or TRBV6-3 and TRBJ2-5; D perhaps matches TRBD2 (6 bases). This CDR3 comprises 14 residues. V gave up 6 bases and J gave up 9 bases, with 20 bases separating them. CDR1 and CDR2 (germline): MNHEY, SVGEGT. The CDR3 sequence: CASSQWRDLEAQYF. CDR3 nucleotides: TGTGCCAGCAGCCAATGGCGGGATCTCGAGGCCCAGTACTTC.

The V gene is TRBV6-6, the J gene TRBJ2-3; possibly TRBD1 for D (5 bases). V lost 6 bases, J lost 3 bases, and 16 bases lay in between. CDR1 is MNHNY, CDR2 SVGAGI, per germline (reference sequence). This CDR3 comprises 15 residues. The CDR3 is CASSDPGQGTDTQYF. In nucleotides, the CDR3 is TGTGCCAGCAGCGACCCCGGGCAGGGAACAGATACGCAGTATTTT.

As regards this clonotype: A junction boundary mismatches the germline segment, possibly from a read error. V usage is TRBV6-2 or TRBV6-3 and J usage is TRBJ1-2; 9 nucleotides agree with TRBD1. Germline V gene sequence: CDR1 MNHEY, CDR2 SVGEGT. The CDR3 runs to 15 residues. The DNA for the CDR3 is TGTGCCAGCAGACCGCATATCTGGACAGGGGACCGCTACGCCTTC. This translates into CASRPHIWTGDRYAF.

The chain uses TRBV7-3 and TRBJ2-1; 9 positions agree with TRBD2. The germline CDR1 and CDR2 sequences are SGHTA and FQGTGA. The CDR3 totals 15 residues. J was trimmed by 8 bases and V by 5 bases; bases with no gene match: 10. This CDR3 reads CASSLPGTSFHEQFF. The CDR3, as DNA: TGTGCCAGCAGCCTGCCAGGGACTAGCTTCCATGAGCAGTTCTTC.

In regard to this clonotype: Here the CDR3 omits its conserved ending phenylalanine or tryptophan, so a read error is the likely source. The chain couples TRBV9 to TRBJ1-2; 8 positions match TRBD1. The J segment lost 4 bases and the V segment lost 4 bases, leaving 9 bases of the junction unmatched. The CDR3 is made up of 15 amino acids. Germline V gives CDR1 SGDLS, CDR2 YYNGEE. The DNA of the CDR3 is TGTGCCAGCAGCCCTCCCGGGACAGGAGCCTATGGCTACACCCTC. This sequence encodes CASSPPGTGAYGYTL.

The chain employs TRBV7-9 and TRBJ1-1; D not certain. V dropped 5 bases and J dropped 5 bases, with 9 bases sitting between them. This CDR3 is built from 12 residues. Germline loops: CDR1 SEHNR, CDR2 FQNEAQ (reference sequence). This chain's CDR3 is CASSRVGTEAFF. CDR3 nucleotides: TGTGCCAGCAGCCGAGTAGGTACTGAAGCTTTCTTT.

This clonotype was detected a few times. The gene calls are TRBV29-1 and TRBJ1-1; D is unclear. From germline, CDR1 is SQVTM and CDR2 ANQGSEA. The CDR3 has 11 residues. The V gene lost 5 bases and the J gene lost 4 bases, with 8 bases spanning the gap. CDR3: CSVSPSTEAFF. The CDR3 nucleotides read TGCAGCGTTTCCCCAAGCACTGAAGCTTTCTTT.

This clonotype was observed a few times. A read error may account for a junction end that differs from germline. The CDR3 region has the DNA TGTGCCGGCAGTTTATGGGGATACGAGCAGTACTTC. Protein: CAGSLWGYEQYF. This chain connects TRBV28 to TRBJ2-7; D is undetermined. Per the germline V gene, CDR1 is MDHEN and CDR2 is SYDVKM. The CDR3 loop spans 12 amino acids.

The chain couples TRBV5-1 to TRBJ2-1; D unresolved. The CDR3 is made up of 15 amino acids. Germline V gene sequence: CDR1 SGHRS, CDR2 YFSETQ. V gave up 2 bases and J gave up 5 bases, with 14 bases separating them. The CDR3 loop reads CASSLMSPSHNEQFF. CDR3 sequence (DNA): TGCGCCAGCAGCTTAATGTCGCCTTCCCACAATGAGCAGTTCTTC.

The genes are TRBV12-5 and TRBJ2-5, with D perhaps TRBD2 (6 bases). The J call could be wrong; TRBJ2-1 is a better fit for the DNA end. Germline loops: CDR1 LGHNT, CDR2 FRNRAP. The CDR3 runs to 12 residues. CDR3 DNA: TGTGCTAGTGGAACGGACTATTCAGAACAGTTCTTC. Translating gives CASGTDYSEQFF.

This clonotype was observed a few times. The gene calls are TRBV7-2 and TRBJ2-1; TRBD1 aligns across 7 bases. Losses at the gene ends were 3 bases for V and 0 bases for J; bases not matched to a gene: 5. This CDR3 has 16 amino acids. CDR1 and CDR2 from the germline V gene are SGHTA and FQGNSA. The CDR3 bases are TGTGCCAGCAGCTTTCAGGGGGAAAGCTCCTACAATGAGCAGTTCTTC. Translation gives CASSFQGESSYNEQFF.

This clonotype was detected a few times. This rearrangement joins TRBV27 to TRBJ2-1, with 8 positions matching TRBD1. The V gene end was trimmed by 2 bases and the J gene end by 6 bases; junction bases not matched to a gene: 15. The germline V gene has CDR1 MNHEY and CDR2 SMNVEV (reference sequence). The length of the CDR3 is 18 residues. CDR3 sequence reads: CASSLGGLRGRQINEQFF. The CDR3 DNA sequence: TGTGCCAGCAGTTTAGGCGGGCTCAGGGGGCGCCAGATCAATGAGCAGTTCTTC.

This clonotype was seen a few times. The gene calls are TRBV5-4 and TRBJ1-1; TRBD1 is a possible D gene (6 bases). The CDR3 is made up of 15 amino acids. The V end was cut by 0 bases, the J end by 1 base, with 10 bases between. The V gene's germline CDR1 is SGHNT and CDR2 YYREEE (reference sequence). For the CDR3, the DNA is TGTGCCAGCAGCTTGGAAAGCAGGGGGAACACTGAAGCTTTCTTT. Encoded protein: CASSLESRGNTEAFF. Full variable domain (missing parts from reference TRBV5-4 and TRBJ1-1): ETGVTQSPTHLIKTRGQQVTLRCSSQSGHNTVSWYQQALGQGPQFIFQYYREEENGRGNFPPRFSGLQFPNYSSELNVNALELDDSALYLCASSLESRGNTEAFFGQGTRLTVV.

The chain employs TRBV5-6 and TRBJ2-7; 9 bases fit TRBD2. V gave up 4 bases and J gave up 5 bases; unmatched junction bases: 10. The germline V gene encodes CDR1 SGHDT and CDR2 YYEEEE. CDR3 length: 15 residues. Here the CDR3 reads CASSQDSGSIHEQYF. CDR3 bases: TGTGCCAGCAGCCAAGATAGCGGGAGCATCCACGAGCAGTACTTC.

This clonotype occurred a few times. The V gene is TRBV6-1, the J gene TRBJ2-5; D is unresolved. Trimming cost V 1 base and J 2 bases, with 5 bases left between them. The CDR3 extends over 13 amino acids. CDR1 is MNHNS and CDR2 is SASEGT in the germline V gene. CDR3 residues: CASSEVWQETQYF. The CDR3 nucleotides read TGTGCCAGCAGTGAAGTGTGGCAAGAGACCCAGTACTTC.

This clonotype was observed at least ten times. The chain employs TRBV7-9 and TRBJ2-5; no firm D call. This CDR3 has 14 residues. CDR1 and CDR2 (germline): SEHNR, FQNEAQ (reference sequence). The V gene lost 4 bases and the J gene lost 4 bases, with 13 bases spanning the gap. Written as DNA, the CDR3 is TGTGCCAGCAGCTCCCGACTTGCCGCAGAGACCCAGTACTTC. Its translation: CASSSRLAAETQYF.

The chain links TRBV7-2 to TRBJ2-7, with TRBD1 as a possible D gene (5 bases). The germline gives CDR1 SGHTA, CDR2 FQGNSA. Between the trimmed V and J ends, which lost 2 bases and 1 base, there was a span of 6 bases. This CDR3 spans 13 amino acids. As DNA, the CDR3 is TGTGCCAGCAGCTTACACAGGTCCTACGAGCAGTACTTC. It is translated as CASSLHRSYEQYF.